Listed here is a single T cell receptor (beta chain). Its antigen is still unknown. No much larger clonotype is one base removed from it; base qualities were not supplied. For TCR Vbeta sequencing, memory CD4+ T cells were sorted ex vivo from the peripheral blood of narcolepsy patients and healthy controls. This sample was included in a study of T cells in narcolepsy (dated by TCRdb to 2016 to 2018). At the level of the whole study: The study enrolled patients with narcolepsy type 1 or type 2 (NT1, NT2) together with healthy control donors. To look for autoreactive T cells in narcolepsy patients that target self-antigens of hypocretin neurons (hypocretin, TRIB2), the study used TCR Vbeta sequencing to follow clonotypes in blood and CSF. Results and caveats for the whole study, not just this receptor: According to the report, autoreactive clonotypes were detected serially in the blood of the same patients and of different patients, but not in healthy controls. Numbers of sequenced blood memory CD4+ clonotypes were comparable, with averages of 38,000 to 40,000 in patients and roughly 34,000 in controls. HCRT-specific and TRIB2-specific autoreactive clonotypes were highlighted in plots that compared CD4+ T cell clonotypes in CSF versus blood from the same patient. No sequences matching autoreactive T cell clones were present in some of the blood memory CD4+ repertoires from patients and controls.

To prepare the library, the immunoSEQ multiplex PCR assay was applied. Sourced from immuneACCESS, this table was stored by TCRdb with only in-frame sequences that have V and J called. A share of the clones is absent; for the studies checked, an unresolved V gene accounts for under half, and the remainder has no known explanation. The sample table shows roughly 35,000 clones, and 70% to 85% are seen once. The top ten hold 1.5% to 2% of the sample. This TCR was sampled from a human donor with narcolepsy. What was sequenced was CD45RA- memory CD4+ T cells from PBMCs. This sample's cell subset or site label indicates: memory T cells sorted ex vivo from peripheral blood.

The nucleotides are TGTGCCTGGAGTGTTCCGTCACCCCTCCACTTT. This sequence encodes CAWSVPSPLHF. The V and J segments used are TRBV30 and TRBJ1-6, with no confident D gene call. V lost 0 bases and J lost 10 bases; the stretch between them is 4 bases long. From a lookup of the germline V gene (reference sequence), CDR1 and CDR2 are GTSNPN and SVGIG. The CDR3 contains 11 residues, cysteine and phenylalanine counted. Here the CDR3 DNA is all that survives: 33 bases in frame from base 1.